A single sample gave rise to the 17 T cell receptor beta chains below, sequenced in a study of blood T cell repertoires in COVID-19. Some clones are missing from TCRdb's copy, which holds only in-frame ones; the method was immunoSEQ multiplex PCR. The sample records some 400,000 clones, more than 65% being singletons. Sequencing used peripheral blood. These receptors all come from a human donor with acute or convalescent COVID-19. The donor label of this sample is uncertain.

A single count supports this clone. The rearrangement joins TRBV11-2 to TRBJ1-6; no reliable D call. The V gene lost 5 bases and the J gene lost 5 bases, with 13 bases spanning the gap. Germline CDR1 and CDR2: SGHAT and FQNNGV. The CDR3 sequence is 15 residues long. CDR3 DNA sequence: TGTGCCAGCAGCCCGACAAGGCTGAATAATTCACCCCTCCACTTT. Translating gives CASSPTRLNNSPLHF.

The genes are TRBV5-8 and TRBJ2-3; 10 bases are a match to TRBD1. V lost 2 bases to trimming and J lost 6 bases; unmatched junction nucleotides: 6. The CDR3 consists of 15 residues. The germline V gene encodes CDR1 SGHTS and CDR2 YDEGEE. In nucleotides, the CDR3 is TGTGCCAGCAGCTTTTGGGACAGGGGTAGGGATACGCAGTATTTT. Translation gives CASSFWDRGRDTQYF.

The chain recombines TRBV7-6 with TRBJ2-1; 8 bases fit TRBD2. The CDR3 totals 13 residues. Per germline, CDR1 SGHVS and CDR2 FNYEAQ. Trimming removed 6 bases from V and 9 bases from J; junction bases left unmatched: 7. In nucleotides, the CDR3 is TGTGCCAGCAGGGAACGGGGGGGAGGTGAGCAGTTCTTC. Its protein is CASRERGGGEQFF.

This chain joins TRBV6-6 and TRBJ1-6, with a weak D call TRBD1 (6 bases). The CDR3 is made up of 15 amino acids. The germline V gene has CDR1 MNHNY and CDR2 SVGAGI (reference sequence). V lost 3 bases, J lost 7 bases, and 13 bases lay in between. DNA of the CDR3: TGTGCCAGCAGTTATGCAGGACAGTCAAATTCACCCCTCCACTTT. Its protein is CASSYAGQSNSPLHF.

The chain employs TRBV5-1 and TRBJ2-1; tentatively, D is TRBD2 (6 bases). Germline assignment: CDR1 SGHRS and CDR2 YFSETQ. CDR3 size: 15 residues. The V gene lost 3 bases and the J gene lost 9 bases, with 19 bases spanning the gap. The CDR3 nucleotides read TGCGCCAGCAGCTGGGACTCCTACGGGGGTGGTGAGCAGTTCTTC. It specifies CASSWDSYGGGEQFF.

The V and J genes are TRBV18 and TRBJ2-1; 10 bases map to TRBD2. Germline V lookup: CDR1 KGHSH, CDR2 LQKENI. V lost 3 bases and J lost 10; bases outside the gene matches: 9. The CDR3 spans 15 residues. DNA for the CDR3: TGTGCCAGCTCACCTTTAAGCGGGGGGGCCTCGGAGCAGTTCTTC. It encodes CASSPLSGGASEQFF. Full variable domain (missing parts from reference TRBV18 and TRBJ2-1): NAGVMQNPRHLVRRRGQEARLRCSPMKGHSHVYWYRQLPEEGLKFMVYLQKENIIDESGMPKERFSAEFPKEGPSILRIQQVVRGDSAAYFCASSPLSGGASEQFFGPGTRLTVL.

The chain employs TRBV7-9 and TRBJ2-5, with 9 bases aligning to TRBD2. The CDR3 runs 15 residues. Looked up from germline, CDR1 is SEHNR and CDR2 is FQNEAQ (reference sequence). Trimming at V came to 2 bases and at J to 5 bases, leaving 6 bases not matched to a gene. The CDR3 is CASSLLAGGPETQYF. CDR3 bases: TGTGCCAGCAGCTTACTTGCGGGGGGGCCGGAGACCCAGTACTTC. The complete variable domain, with remaining parts taken from reference TRBV7-9 and TRBJ2-5, reads DTGVSQNPRHKITKRGQNVTFRCDPISEHNRLYWYRQTLGQGPEFLTYFQNEAQLEKSRLLSDRFSAERPKGSFSTLEIQRTEQGDSAMYLCASSLLAGGPETQYFGPGTRLLVL.

The V gene is TRBV12-2, the J gene TRBJ2-1; TRBD1, as called in the table, went unchecked against the DNA. TRBV12-2 is noted as a pseudogene. The CDR3 covers 20 residues. CDR3 sequence (DNA): TGTGCAAGTCGCTATACGGACCGGGACAGAAAAGACAGCTCCTACAATGAGCAGTTCTTC. It encodes CASRYTDRDRKDSSYNEQFF.

This clone has only a few counts. Written as DNA, the CDR3 is TGCAGCGTTGTCGGGGGGACTAGCGGGAGGGCTAGGGAGTTCTTC. It is translated as CSVVGGTSGRAREFF. The chain uses TRBV29-1 and TRBJ2-1, with TRBD2 identical over 16 bases. The germline CDR1 and CDR2 sequences are SQVTM and ANQGSEA. J gave up 14 bases and V 4 bases, and 11 bases lay outside the gene matches. The CDR3 runs 15 residues.

This clone occurred a few times. CDR3 sequence reads: CASSLSGGSFYEQYF. The CDR3 DNA reads as TGCGCCAGCAGCTTGTCGGGGGGGTCCTTCTACGAGCAGTACTTC. The J gene is TRBJ2-7, the V gene TRBV5-1; 8 bases line up with TRBD2. Trimming at V came to 1 base and at J to 3 bases, leaving 6 bases not matched to a gene. The germline V gene has CDR1 SGHRS and CDR2 YFSETQ. CDR3 length equals 15 residues.

The chain recombines TRBV7-8 with TRBJ1-5; 7 positions agree with TRBD1. Trimming at V came to 0 bases and at J to 0 bases, leaving 5 bases not matched to a gene. The CDR3 totals 17 residues. Germline values: CDR1 SGHVS, CDR2 FQNEAQ. CDR3 amino acids: CASSLAQGSSSNQPQHF. The DNA for the CDR3 is TGTGCCAGCAGCTTAGCACAGGGGAGTTCTAGCAATCAGCCCCAGCATTTT.

The chain couples TRBV3-1 (or the pseudogene TRBV3-2) to TRBJ2-2; D is unresolved. The V end was cut by 5 bases, the J end by 2 bases, with 3 bases between. The CDR3 covers 12 residues. CDR1 and CDR2 (germline): LGHDT, YNNKEL (reference sequence). The CDR3 bases are TGTGCCAGCAGCTCTAACACCGGGGAGCTGTTTTTT. It yields the protein CASSSNTGELFF.

This chain connects TRBV2 to TRBJ2-3, with 9 positions matching TRBD2. CDR3 size: 14 residues. Germline V gene sequence: CDR1 SNHLY, CDR2 FYNNEI. V trimming: 8 bases; J trimming: 2 bases; junction bases outside the gene matches: 5. CDR3 sequence (DNA): TGTGCCAGCTTTAGCGGGGGATACACAGATACGCAGTATTTT. As protein: CASFSGGYTDTQYF.

This chain links TRBV7-2 with TRBJ1-5; 7 bases agree with TRBD1. Germline CDR1 and CDR2: SGHTA and FQGNSA. The CDR3 contains 15 residues. Trimming removed 3 bases from V and 4 bases from J; junction bases left unmatched: 6. As DNA, the CDR3 is TGTGCCAGCAGCTTCGCAGGGGGAGGTAATCAGCCCCAGCATTTT. Protein sequence: CASSFAGGGNQPQHF. The entire variable domain, with the rest obtained from reference TRBV7-2 and TRBJ1-5, is as follows: GAGVSQSPSNKVTEKGKDVELRCDPISGHTALYWYRQSLGQGLEFLIYFQGNSAPDKSGLPSDRFSAERTGGSVSTLTIQRTQQEDSAVYLCASSFAGGGNQPQHFGDGTRLSIL.

The chain carries TRBV15 and TRBJ1-1; TRBD1 aligns across 7 bases. V shed 6 bases, J shed 4 bases, and the junction held 8 bases outside the gene matches. The CDR3 is made up of 14 amino acids. The germline V gene encodes CDR1 LNHNV and CDR2 YYDKDF (reference sequence). The CDR3 coding sequence is TGTGCCACCAGTTTACGGACAGGCGCCACTGAAGCTTTCTTT. It specifies CATSLRTGATEAFF.

The chain couples TRBV10-3 to TRBJ2-1; TRBD2 is a possible D gene (5 bases). Germline V CDR1 and CDR2: ENHRY, SYGVKD. The CDR3 totals 14 residues. Between the trimmed V and J ends, which lost 6 bases and 5 bases, there was a span of 14 bases. CDR3 nucleotides: TGTGCCATCAGAACGGGAACGAGGGACAATGAGCAGTTCTTC. This encodes CAIRTGTRDNEQFF.

The rearrangement uses TRBV30 and TRBJ2-7, with a possible D match to TRBD2 (6 bases). Trimming shortened V by 7 bases and J by 5 bases, and 27 bases separated the two germline ends. CDR3 length: 16 amino acids. Germline CDR1 is GTSNPN and CDR2 is SVGIG (reference sequence). CDR3 DNA sequence: TGTGCCTTTGGGCCCTTCCGGCGACTAGTAAGCAACGAGCAGTACTTC. Translation: CAFGPFRRLVSNEQYF.